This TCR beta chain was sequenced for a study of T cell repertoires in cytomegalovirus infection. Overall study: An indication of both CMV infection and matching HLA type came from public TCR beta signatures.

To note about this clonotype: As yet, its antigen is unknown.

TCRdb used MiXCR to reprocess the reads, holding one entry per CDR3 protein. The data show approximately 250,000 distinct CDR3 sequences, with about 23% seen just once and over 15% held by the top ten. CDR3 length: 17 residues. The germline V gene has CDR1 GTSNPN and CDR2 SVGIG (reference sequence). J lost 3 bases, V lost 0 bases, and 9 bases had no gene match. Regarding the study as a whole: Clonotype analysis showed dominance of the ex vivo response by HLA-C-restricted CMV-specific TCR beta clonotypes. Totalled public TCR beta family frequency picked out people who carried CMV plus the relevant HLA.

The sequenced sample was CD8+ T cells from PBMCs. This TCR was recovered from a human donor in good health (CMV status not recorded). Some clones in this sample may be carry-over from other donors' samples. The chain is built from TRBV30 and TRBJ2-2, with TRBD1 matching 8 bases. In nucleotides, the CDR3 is TGTGCCTGGAGTGTAATCGACAGGGGATGGGACACCGGGGAGCTGTTTTTT. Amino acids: CAWSVIDRGWDTGELFF.